The 9 T cell receptor beta chains presented below share a single source sample, sequenced in a study of T cells in women clearing cervical HPV infection. Only in-frame clones appear in the TCRdb table, and some are missing; sequencing was by immunoSEQ multiplex PCR. The listing contains about 46,000 clones. Sample: blood buffy coat. The receptors stem from a woman aged 18 to 75 with a cervical HPV16 infection that either progressed to CIN3+ or cleared (not recorded which).

To note about this clone: The read stops 3 residues short of the end of the CDR3; the missing end is completed from the germline J gene. This rearrangement joins TRBV29-1 to TRBJ2-3, with 7 bases matching TRBD1. Germline V gene lookup returns CDR1 SQVTM and CDR2 ANQGSEA. The CDR3 spans 13 residues. J gave up 3 bases and V 5 bases, and 5 bases lay outside the gene matches. This CDR3 reads CSVNPTGTDTQYF. CDR3 DNA (partial): TGCAGCGTTAATCCGACAGGGACAGATACG.

Remarks on this clone: The read gets to within 3 residues of the CDR3 end, and the germline J gene fills in the rest. This chain joins TRBV2 and TRBJ1-5; D unclear. Per the germline V gene, CDR1 is SNHLY and CDR2 is FYNNEI. CDR3 length equals 12 residues. CDR3 DNA, as far as it was read: TGTGCCAGCAGTGATAGCTTGTTTCCC. Protein product: CASSDSLFP. In full, the CDR3 is CASSDSLFPQHF.

As regards this clone: The junction departs from germline at one end; a sequencing error may be responsible. The read stops 3 residues short of the end of the CDR3; the missing end is completed from the germline J gene. The rearrangement links TRBV4-2 to TRBJ1-3; unclear D gene. The CDR3 extends over 15 amino acids. Germline V gene data show CDR1 as LGHNA and CDR2 as YNFKEQ. Partial CDR3 DNA: TGCGCCAGCAGCCAAGGGTCCAGCTCTGGAAACACC. Amino acid sequence: CASSQGSSSGNT. The whole CDR3 protein is CASSQGSSSGNTIYF.

As concerns this clone: The CDR3 end is not reached by the read, which stops 3 residues before it; the germline J gene fills it in. The chain has TRBV6-4 and TRBJ2-3; 11 positions match TRBD2. CDR3 length: 15 amino acids. V gave up 5 bases and J gave up 1 base; unmatched junction bases: 2. The germline CDR1 and CDR2 sequences are MRHNA and SNTAGT. CDR3: CASSSTSGGTDTQYF. The CDR3 DNA, read in part, is TGTGCCAGCAGTTCGACTAGCGGGGGCACAGATACG.

This CDR3 is CSARWASGRNEQFF. The sequenced CDR3 bases are TGCAGTGCTAGATGGGCTAGCGGGAGGAATGAG. The chain employs TRBV20-1 and TRBJ2-1; 11 bases line up with TRBD2. The read falls 3 residues short of the CDR3 end, and the missing part is taken from the germline J gene. The germline gives CDR1 DFQATT, CDR2 SNEGSKA (reference sequence). This CDR3 has 14 residues. Trimming at V came to 2 bases and at J to 7 bases, leaving 4 bases not matched to a gene.

As concerns this clone: Read coverage stops 3 residues before the CDR3 terminus; the germline J gene supplies the remainder. This rearrangement joins TRBV29-1 to TRBJ1-2; possible D gene TRBD1, 6 bases. CDR3 length: 14 amino acids. In germline, CDR1 is SQVTM, CDR2 ANQGSEA. V lost 6 bases to trimming and J lost 5 bases, with 19 bases between them. CDR3 bases read: TGCAGCGTAAGCCGGGACACCTCCATTTATGGC. Residues: CSVSRDTSIYG. The complete CDR3 reads CSVSRDTSIYGYTF.

With respect to this clone: With the read ending 3 residues before the CDR3 end, the germline J gene is used to fill in that end. The chain recombines TRBV6-1 with TRBJ1-2, with 9 nucleotides matching TRBD1. The CDR3 loop spans 15 amino acids. The germline gives CDR1 MNHNS, CDR2 SASEGT. V lost 0 bases and J lost 4; bases outside the gene matches: 3. The sequenced CDR3 bases are TGTGCCAGCAGTGAAGCCCCGACAGGGGGCTATGGC. It specifies CASSEAPTGGYG. From start to end, the CDR3 is CASSEAPTGGYGYTF.

The CDR3 here is CSVEGQGLPEAFF. CDR3 bases read: TGCAGCGTTGAAGGACAGGGGCTCCCTGAA. The genes are TRBV29-1 and TRBJ1-1, with 8 bases lining up with TRBD1. Read coverage stops 3 residues before the CDR3 terminus; the germline J gene supplies the remainder. Germline values: CDR1 SQVTM, CDR2 ANQGSEA. Trimming cost V 1 base and J 6 bases; bases outside gene matches: 4. This CDR3 has 13 residues.

Regarding this clone: The read finishes 3 residues shy of the CDR3 end, and the germline J gene is used to complete it. J is TRBJ2-3 and V is TRBV18; a weak D match, TRBD2 (6 bases). The CDR3 has 15 amino acids. Germline CDR1 KGHSH, CDR2 LQKENI. The CDR3 DNA, read in part, is TGTGCCAGCTCACCAACTCGGGGAGGTCGTCAGCCG. It yields the protein CASSPTRGGRQP. The whole CDR3 protein is CASSPTRGGRQPQYF.